These T cell receptor beta chains were read from a single sample in a study of blood T cell repertoires in COVID-19. Using immunoSEQ multiplex PCR, the repertoire was profiled, and TCRdb retains in-frame clones only, with some absent. Among about 530,000 clones, around 90% were seen once, and the ten largest hold roughly 8%. The specimen sequenced was peripheral blood. The receptors stem from a woman aged 50 to 60 with COVID-19, enrolled during active disease. CDR3s include the opening cysteine and the closing phenylalanine or tryptophan. The order of the fields is clone size, J gene, V gene, D gene, CDR3 DNA, CDR3 protein. The D gene is left open where the match is weak. Some rows mark clone size as missing; the rest say once, few, many or name a class of expanded clone.

abundance: .; j_gene: TRBJ1-1; v_gene: TRBV23-1; d_gene: TRBD1; CDR3nt: TGCGCCAGCAGTCAACCGGGGACAGGGGGGACCAGGCCTTTTGAAGCTTTCTTT; CDR3aa: CASSQPGTGGTRPFEAFF
abundance: few; j_gene: TRBJ1-6; v_gene: TRBV2; d_gene: .; CDR3nt: TGTGCCAGCAGTGAACGGGCAGGGGATAATTCACCCCTCCACTTT; CDR3aa: CASSERAGDNSPLHF
abundance: .; j_gene: TRBJ1-1; v_gene: TRBV3-1/TRBV3-2; d_gene: .; CDR3nt: TGTGCCAGCAGCCAAGAAGGAGGCATAGCTTACACTGAAGCTTTCTTT; CDR3aa: CASSQEGGIAYTEAFF
abundance: .; j_gene: TRBJ1-2; v_gene: TRBV4-1; d_gene: .; CDR3nt: TGCGCCAGCAGCCAAGTAGCGCAGCCAGACTATGGCTACACCTTC; CDR3aa: CASSQVAQPDYGYTF
abundance: .; j_gene: TRBJ1-2; v_gene: TRBV29-1; d_gene: .; CDR3nt: TGCAGCGTTGAAGATCTAAGGAAGGGGCATGGCTACACCTTC; CDR3aa: CSVEDLRKGHGYTF
abundance: .; j_gene: TRBJ1-2; v_gene: TRBV5-4; d_gene: .; CDR3nt: TGTGCCAGCAGCCCAGCGGGGGCCCACTATGGCTACACCTTC; CDR3aa: CASSPAGAHYGYTF
abundance: .; j_gene: TRBJ2-3; v_gene: TRBV20-1; d_gene: .; CDR3nt: TGCAGTGCTAGTGGGGGCTCAGATACGCAGTATTTT; CDR3aa: CSASGGSDTQYF
abundance: .; j_gene: TRBJ2-2; v_gene: TRBV6-6; d_gene: TRBD2; CDR3nt: TGTGCCGGTAGCGGGGGAGAGACCGGGGAGCTGTTTTTT; CDR3aa: CAGSGGETGELFF
abundance: .; j_gene: TRBJ2-7; v_gene: TRBV3-1/TRBV3-2; d_gene: TRBD2; CDR3nt: TGTGCCGCAACGACTAGCGGGGGCTACGAGCAGTACTTC; CDR3aa: CAATTSGGYEQYF
abundance: .; j_gene: TRBJ2-3; v_gene: TRBV28; d_gene: .; CDR3nt: TGTGCCAGCAGTTTAAACTTCCCTCGGGATACGCAGTATTTT; CDR3aa: CASSLNFPRDTQYF
abundance: .; j_gene: TRBJ1-4; v_gene: TRBV5-6; d_gene: .; CDR3nt: TGTGCCAGCAGCTTGATCGAAACAGGTTCGGAAAAACTGTTTTTT; CDR3aa: CASSLIETGSEKLFF
abundance: .; j_gene: TRBJ1-6; v_gene: TRBV19; d_gene: .; CDR3nt: TGTGCCAGTAGTATTCGGAGGGGTGACAGAAATTCACCCCTCCACTTT; CDR3aa: CASSIRRGDRNSPLHF
abundance: .; j_gene: TRBJ1-3; v_gene: TRBV12-2; d_gene: .; CDR3nt: TGTGCAAGTCGCCCGCCGTCTTTACACTCTGGAAACACCATATATTTT; CDR3aa: CASRPPSLHSGNTIYF
abundance: .; j_gene: TRBJ1-1; v_gene: TRBV3-1/TRBV3-2; d_gene: .; CDR3nt: TGTGCCAGCGGAGGGAACACTGAAGCTTTCTTT; CDR3aa: CASGGNTEAFF
abundance: .; j_gene: TRBJ1-1; v_gene: TRBV2; d_gene: .; CDR3nt: TGCTGGGGGCTGGACACTGAAGCTTTCTTT; CDR3aa: CWGLDTEAFF
abundance: .; j_gene: TRBJ1-2; v_gene: TRBV5-1; d_gene: .; CDR3nt: TGCGCCAGCAGCTTGTCAAGGGGAGCGGGGGGCTACACCTTC; CDR3aa: CASSLSRGAGGYTF
abundance: .; j_gene: TRBJ2-1; v_gene: TRBV19; d_gene: TRBD2; CDR3nt: TGTGCGAGCGACCGGGGGGGCCGGGCGGAGCAGTTCTTC; CDR3aa: CASDRGGRAEQFF
abundance: once; j_gene: TRBJ1-6; v_gene: TRBV6-4; d_gene: TRBD1; CDR3nt: TGTGCCAGCAGTCCCAAGACAGGGTTTAATTCACCCCTCCACTTT; CDR3aa: CASSPKTGFNSPLHF
abundance: .; j_gene: TRBJ1-1; v_gene: TRBV6-1; d_gene: .; CDR3nt: TGTGCCAGCAGTGAAAGAAGTAAAAGGGGTAGACCTGAAGCTTTCTTT; CDR3aa: CASSERSKRGRPEAFF
abundance: .; j_gene: TRBJ2-5; v_gene: TRBV29-1; d_gene: TRBD1; CDR3nt: TGCAGCGTTGATTCTGGACAGGGAAAAGAGACCCAGTACTTC; CDR3aa: CSVDSGQGKETQYF
abundance: .; j_gene: TRBJ2-7; v_gene: TRBV25-1; d_gene: TRBD1; CDR3nt: TGTGCCAGCAGTGACTCGACCCTCGACAGGGGCAAGCAGTACTTC; CDR3aa: CASSDSTLDRGKQYF
abundance: .; j_gene: TRBJ2-2; v_gene: TRBV5-1; d_gene: .; CDR3nt: TGCGCCAGCAGCTTTAAGGGGATGAACACCGGGGAGCTGTTTTTT; CDR3aa: CASSFKGMNTGELFF
abundance: .; j_gene: TRBJ1-1; v_gene: TRBV3-1/TRBV3-2; d_gene: .; CDR3nt: TGTGCCAGCAGCCAAGTGTGGGGGCGAGGCACTGAAGCTTTCTTT; CDR3aa: CASSQVWGRGTEAFF
abundance: .; j_gene: TRBJ1-1; v_gene: TRBV28; d_gene: .; CDR3nt: TGTGCCAGCAGTTTACGTCACGGGAACACTGAAGCTTTCTTT; CDR3aa: CASSLRHGNTEAFF
abundance: .; j_gene: TRBJ2-2; v_gene: TRBV29-1; d_gene: TRBD1; CDR3nt: TGCAGCGTTGGGACAGGGGCCTCCGGGGAGCTGTTTTTT; CDR3aa: CSVGTGASGELFF
abundance: .; j_gene: TRBJ1-2; v_gene: TRBV3-1/TRBV3-2; d_gene: .; CDR3nt: TGTGCCAGCAGCCAGGGACAAGACTATGGCTACACCTTC; CDR3aa: CASSQGQDYGYTF
abundance: .; j_gene: TRBJ1-1; v_gene: TRBV19; d_gene: .; CDR3nt: TGTGCCAGTAGTATCGAGTCCTCCAGGGCTGAAGCTTTCTTT; CDR3aa: CASSIESSRAEAFF
abundance: .; j_gene: TRBJ1-2; v_gene: TRBV5-5; d_gene: .; CDR3nt: TGTGCCAGCAGCCTCCTTCGGCAGGGGAAGGCCTTC; CDR3aa: CASSLLRQGKAF
abundance: .; j_gene: TRBJ1-3; v_gene: TRBV18; d_gene: .; CDR3nt: TGTGCCAGCTCACCGCAGGGCTTTGGAAACACCATATATTTT; CDR3aa: CASSPQGFGNTIYF
abundance: .; j_gene: TRBJ2-3; v_gene: TRBV11-2; d_gene: .; CDR3nt: TGTGCCAGCACTAGGGGCGGATACACAGATACGCAGTATTTT; CDR3aa: CASTRGGYTDTQYF
abundance: once; j_gene: TRBJ2-5; v_gene: TRBV7-9; d_gene: .; CDR3nt: TGTGCCAGCAGCCAGGGCGAGGAACAAGAGACCCAGTACTTC; CDR3aa: CASSQGEEQETQYF
abundance: .; j_gene: TRBJ1-1; v_gene: TRBV19; d_gene: TRBD1; CDR3nt: TGTGCCAGTGGACAGGAGAAGTGGGGAATGAACACTGAAGCTTTCTTT; CDR3aa: CASGQEKWGMNTEAFF
abundance: .; j_gene: TRBJ1-2; v_gene: TRBV29-1; d_gene: .; CDR3nt: TGCAGCGTTTCCGCACAGGGCATAGGGGGTGGCTACACCTTC; CDR3aa: CSVSAQGIGGGYTF
abundance: .; j_gene: TRBJ2-1; v_gene: TRBV6-2/TRBV6-3; d_gene: TRBD2; CDR3nt: TGTGCCAGCAGTCCAAGGACCGGGACTAGCGGGGGGTCGAGCTCCTACAATGAGCAGTTCTTC; CDR3aa: CASSPRTGTSGGSSSYNEQFF
abundance: .; j_gene: TRBJ1-5; v_gene: TRBV3-1/TRBV3-2; d_gene: .; CDR3nt: TGTGCCAGCAGCCAAGGCAGGGCTAGCAATCAGCCCCAGCATTTT; CDR3aa: CASSQGRASNQPQHF
abundance: .; j_gene: TRBJ2-3; v_gene: TRBV18; d_gene: TRBD1; CDR3nt: TGTGCCAGCTCACGGACAGGGCCTAGCACAGATACGCAGTATTTT; CDR3aa: CASSRTGPSTDTQYF
abundance: .; j_gene: TRBJ1-1; v_gene: TRBV2; d_gene: TRBD1; CDR3nt: TGTGCCAGCCGATTCCCGGACAGGGCCTTGAACACTGAAGCTTTCTTT; CDR3aa: CASRFPDRALNTEAFF
abundance: .; j_gene: TRBJ2-5; v_gene: TRBV6-5; d_gene: .; CDR3nt: TGTGCCAGCAGAGTACAGGGGGGGCCGGCCCAGTACTTC; CDR3aa: CASRVQGGPAQYF
abundance: once; j_gene: TRBJ1-5; v_gene: TRBV6-4; d_gene: .; CDR3nt: TGTGCCAGCAGTGACCCGGCAGGGCGGGGGAATCAGCCCCAGCATTTT; CDR3aa: CASSDPAGRGNQPQHF
abundance: .; j_gene: TRBJ2-2; v_gene: TRBV7-8; d_gene: .; CDR3nt: TGTGCCAGCAGCTTAAATTCAGGGATGTCGGGGGAGCTGTTTTTT; CDR3aa: CASSLNSGMSGELFF
abundance: .; j_gene: TRBJ1-2; v_gene: TRBV7-9; d_gene: .; CDR3nt: TGTGCCAGCAGCGGGGGACTGTTCTATGGCTACACCTTC; CDR3aa: CASSGGLFYGYTF
abundance: once; j_gene: TRBJ2-1; v_gene: TRBV11-2; d_gene: TRBD2; CDR3nt: TGTGCCAGCAGCGCGTTACTAGCGGGGGGGGACGAGCAGTTCTTC; CDR3aa: CASSALLAGGDEQFF
abundance: .; j_gene: TRBJ2-5; v_gene: TRBV11-2; d_gene: TRBD2; CDR3nt: TGTGCCAGCAGCTCAAGTAGCGGGGGCGGAGAGACCCAGTACTTC; CDR3aa: CASSSSSGGGETQYF
abundance: once; j_gene: TRBJ2-1; v_gene: TRBV7-3; d_gene: TRBD2; CDR3nt: TGTGCCAGCAGCTTGGGACTAGCGTCGAATGAGCAGTTCTTC; CDR3aa: CASSLGLASNEQFF
abundance: .; j_gene: TRBJ1-1; v_gene: TRBV27; d_gene: .; CDR3nt: TGTGCCAGCAGTTTATATCAGGGGACCACTGAAGCTTTCTTT; CDR3aa: CASSLYQGTTEAFF
abundance: .; j_gene: TRBJ1-2; v_gene: TRBV11-2; d_gene: .; CDR3nt: TGTGCCAGCAGCTCCCCCCGGCGTCAGGCTAACTATGGCTACACCTTC; CDR3aa: CASSSPRRQANYGYTF